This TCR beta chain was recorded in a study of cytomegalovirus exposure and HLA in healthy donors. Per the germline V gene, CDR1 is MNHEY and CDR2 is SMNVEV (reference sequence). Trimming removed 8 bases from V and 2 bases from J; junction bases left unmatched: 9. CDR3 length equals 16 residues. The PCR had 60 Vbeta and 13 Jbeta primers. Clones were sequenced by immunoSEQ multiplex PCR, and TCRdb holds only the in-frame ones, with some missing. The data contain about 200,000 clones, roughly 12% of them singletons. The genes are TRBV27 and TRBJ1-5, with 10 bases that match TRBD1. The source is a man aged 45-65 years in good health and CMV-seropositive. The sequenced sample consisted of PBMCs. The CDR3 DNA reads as TGTGCCAGCGGACCCTGGGGGACAGGGGGCAATCAGCCCCAGCATTTT. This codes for CASGPWGTGGNQPQHF.